Listed here are 19 T cell receptor beta chains from one sample, sequenced in a study of immune aging and cytomegalovirus after organ transplant. This sample's time point: five sample-tagged time points from pre-transplant (day -1) to day 368 post-transplant, pooled. Their antigen targets remain unknown. BD Rhapsody targeted mRNA and AbSeq chemistry was used for microwell cell capture and library preparation. TCRdb recomputed calls from the single-cell sequencing reads with MiXCR, one row per CDR3 protein. The data hold around 21,000 distinct CDR3 sequences, with about a third observed a single time. The input for sequencing was CMV peptide-activated CD4+ and CD8+ T cells sorted from blood, taken at five time points, pooled. Noted subset: sorted CD8+CD137+ and CD4+CD154+ T cells after about 12 h CMV IE-1 peptide stimulation. The receptors originated from a female donor who had a heart transplant and CMV viremia.

This clonotype has a handful of counts. The rearrangement uses TRBV20-1 and TRBJ1-2; unclear D gene. Germline V CDR1 and CDR2: DFQATT, SNEGSKA (reference sequence). The CDR3 consists of 11 residues. V was cut by 5 bases and J by 3 bases, with 7 bases left in between. For the CDR3, the DNA is TGCAGTGCTTCCGACGACTATGGCTACACCTTC. Its protein product is CSASDDYGYTF.

The chain joins TRBV19 to TRBJ2-2; maybe TRBD2 (5 bases). Germline V lookup: CDR1 LNHDA, CDR2 SQIVND (reference sequence). Deletions cut 6 bases from V and 5 bases from J, with 7 bases between. The CDR3 has 12 residues. The CDR3 loop reads CASRDWTGELFF. The CDR3 DNA is TGTGCCAGTAGGGACTGGACCGGGGAGCTGTTTTTT.

Points on this clonotype: A much larger clone differs by one base, so this may be a read error. Since the CDR3 does not end with the conserved phenylalanine or tryptophan, this likely comes from a read error. This rearrangement joins TRBV7-2 to TRBJ2-3; TRBD2 matches at 7 bases. The CDR3 runs 16 residues. V shed 4 bases and J 2 bases; nucleotides not matched to a gene: 9. Germline V gives CDR1 SGHTA, CDR2 FQGNSA. The CDR3 DNA is TGTGCCAGCAGCTCAAACCTAGCGGTTACCACAGATACGCAGTATCTT. This codes for CASSSNLAVTTDTQYL.

This clonotype was detected many times. This chain links TRBV3-1 with TRBJ2-1; TRBD2 aligns across 13 bases. Germline V lookup: CDR1 LGHDT, CDR2 YNNKEL (reference sequence). V lost 5 bases to trimming and J lost 9 bases; unmatched junction nucleotides: 10. The CDR3 runs 16 residues. The CDR3 loop is CASSGYGLAGVGEQFF. The CDR3 DNA follows: TGTGCCAGCAGCGGTTACGGACTAGCGGGAGTCGGTGAGCAGTTCTTC.

This clonotype was counted at least ten times. This may be a read error, as it is one base from a much larger clone. The chain recombines TRBV7-9 with TRBJ2-2; D unresolved. Germline V gene data show CDR1 as SEHNR and CDR2 as FQNEAQ (reference sequence). The CDR3 runs 15 residues. This CDR3 is CASGLDRHYTGELFF. Here the CDR3 DNA reads TGTGCCAGCGGCTTAGATCGACATTACACCGGGGAGCTGTTTTTT.

By share of the sample, this clonotype is medium-sized. This sequence joins TRBV12-3 or TRBV12-4 and TRBJ2-3, with 10 bases matching TRBD2. Trimming at V came to 8 bases and at J to 7 bases, leaving 12 bases not matched to a gene. CDR3 size: 15 residues. CDR3 nucleotides: TGTGCCAGCCGGACCACTAGCGGGACCGGGCATACGCAGTATTTT. Amino acid sequence: CASRTTSGTGHTQYF.

This clonotype was seen at least ten times. At one of its ends the junction is not consistent with the germline gene, which may arise from a read error. The V call is TRBV7-7, the J call TRBJ2-3; a possible D gene is TRBD1 (6 bases). This CDR3 has 14 amino acids. The germline CDR1 and CDR2 sequences are SSHAT and FNYEAQ (reference sequence). CDR3 sequence reads: CASSLTGGTDTQYF. The CDR3 coding sequence is TGTGCTAGCAGCTTGACAGGAGGCACAGATACGCAGTATTTT.

This clonotype rates as medium-sized. The chain combines TRBV5-1 with TRBJ2-2; 8 positions match TRBD2. The length of the CDR3 is 15 residues. Trimming removed 2 bases from V and 5 bases from J; junction bases left unmatched: 5. Germline loops: CDR1 SGHRS, CDR2 YFSETQ. CDR3 coding DNA: TGCGCCAGCAGCTTCGGCCCGGGAGGGACCGGGGAGCTGTTTTTT. Translated: CASSFGPGGTGELFF.

The table lists this clonotype with a few counts. The chain carries TRBV20-1 and TRBJ2-5; TRBD2 aligns across 9 bases. Germline trimming cut 2 bases from V and 5 bases from J; bases unmatched to any gene: 6. The CDR3 sequence is 14 residues long. Germline V gene sequence: CDR1 DFQATT, CDR2 SNEGSKA (reference sequence). The CDR3 DNA is TGCAGTGCTAGATTTATAGCGGGAGAGGAGACCCAGTACTTC. This sequence encodes CSARFIAGEETQYF.

The V and J genes are TRBV7-2 and TRBJ2-5; D not resolved. V lost 5 bases and J 1 base, leaving 14 bases between the germline ends. CDR1 is SGHTA and CDR2 is FQGNSA in the germline V gene. The CDR3 runs to 15 residues. Here the CDR3 DNA reads TGTGCCAGCAGCCGGACCCTTACGGCCCAAGAGACCCAGTACTTC. Amino acids: CASSRTLTAQETQYF. The entire variable domain, with the rest obtained from reference TRBV7-2 and TRBJ2-5, is as follows: GAGVSQSPSNKVTEKGKDVELRCDPISGHTALYWYRQSLGQGLEFLIYFQGNSAPDKSGLPSDRFSAERTGGSVSTLTIQRTQQEDSAVYLCASSRTLTAQETQYFGPGTRLLVL.

The gene calls are TRBV11-2 and TRBJ2-7, with 12 bases aligning to TRBD2. With V trimmed by 6 bases and J by 3 bases, 3 bases remained unmatched. This CDR3 is built from 14 residues. The germline gives CDR1 SGHAT, CDR2 FQNNGV. The CDR3 region is CASSWTSGVYEQYF. The CDR3 DNA sequence: TGTGCCAGCAGTTGGACTAGCGGGGTCTACGAGCAGTACTTC.

This clonotype was observed a single time. The V gene is TRBV7-2, the J gene TRBJ1-2, with D perhaps TRBD1 (6 bases). The CDR3 is 13 amino acids. Looked up from germline, CDR1 is SGHTA and CDR2 is FQGNSA. Trimming cost V 3 bases and J 4 bases, with 9 bases left between them. DNA of the CDR3: TGTGCCAGCAGCTTTGGGGGGCCCTATGGCTACACCTTC. It specifies CASSFGGPYGYTF.

This chain connects TRBV30 to TRBJ2-1; tentative D call: TRBD2 (6 bases). Germline assignment: CDR1 GTSNPN and CDR2 SVGIG (reference sequence). The CDR3 runs 12 residues. V was shortened by 3 bases and J by 6 bases, with 9 bases between the two germline ends. CDR3 nucleotides: TGTGCCTGGAGACGGGAGTTCAATGAGCAGTTCTTC. Amino acid sequence: CAWRREFNEQFF.

As to this clonotype: One base separates it from a far larger clone, so it is likely a read error. The chain uses TRBV7-2 and TRBJ2-7, with a weak D call TRBD1 (6 bases). Trimming left V 5 bases short and J 7 bases short, with 21 bases between. Germline CDR1 SGHTA, CDR2 FQGNSA. The CDR3 covers 15 residues. Here the CDR3 reads CASSRLGGFYNEQYF. Here the CDR3 DNA reads TGTGCCAGCAGCCGCCTAGGGGGATTTTACAATGAGCAGTACTTC.

This clonotype counts as medium-sized. V gene TRBV28 combines with J gene TRBJ2-1; D remains unclear. The last part of the DNA fits TRBJ2-7 better; the J call may be wrong. CDR3 size: 15 residues. CDR1 MDHEN and CDR2 SYDVKM come from the germline V gene. The chain's CDR3 is CASSLVSTASYEQYF. CDR3 in DNA: TGTGCCAGCAGTTTGGTCAGTACCGCCTCCTACGAGCAGTACTTC.

This clonotype occurred a few times. V and J are TRBV10-3 and TRBJ2-7; D uncertain. The CDR3 spans 11 residues. V lost 2 bases and J 6 bases, leaving 5 bases between the germline ends. In germline, CDR1 is ENHRY, CDR2 SYGVKD. CDR3 nucleotides: TGTGCCATCAGTGAGAGTGGCGAGCAGTACGTC. This encodes CAISESGEQYV.

CDR3 loop: CASSEWTVRSPLHF. Here the CDR3 DNA reads TGTGCCAGCAGTGAATGGACAGTCCGCTCACCCCTCCACTTT. The rearrangement joins TRBV25-1 to TRBJ1-6; TRBD1 might be the D (6 bases). The germline V gene has CDR1 MGHDK and CDR2 SYGVNS. This CDR3 spans 14 amino acids. Between the trimmed V and J ends, which lost 1 base and 10 bases, there was a span of 11 bases.

In its sample, this clonotype was seen a few times. The rearrangement uses TRBV6-5 and TRBJ2-7; D tentatively reads TRBD1 or TRBD2 (5 bases each). V lost 2 bases and J lost 7, with 12 bases in between. This CDR3 comprises 13 residues. The germline gives CDR1 MNHEY, CDR2 SVGAGI. The CDR3 spells CASSYPSWGEQYF. CDR3 nucleotide sequence: TGTGCCAGCAGTTACCCCTCCTGGGGGGAGCAGTACTTC.

The chain has TRBV4-1 and TRBJ2-7; D unresolved. The length of the CDR3 is 13 residues. Germline CDR1 and CDR2: MGHRA and YSYEKL. V gave up 4 bases and J gave up 2 bases, with 9 bases separating them. The CDR3: CASSRPPAYEQYF. The CDR3 nucleotides read TGCGCCAGCAGCCGACCCCCAGCCTACGAGCAGTACTTC.